A single sample gave rise to the 29 T cell receptor beta chains below, sequenced in a study of T cell repertoires in cytomegalovirus infection. These TCRs are of unknown antigen specificity. Via MiXCR, TCRdb re-called the reads, giving one row per CDR3 protein. The sample holds over 250,000 distinct CDR3 sequences, around 20% seen once. Sequencing used cultured PBMCs, obtained from culture after CMV antigen stimulation. These receptors all stem from a human donor in good health (CMV status not recorded). Some clones in this sample may be carry-over from other donors' samples.

About this clonotype itself: A much larger clone differs from this one at a single base, so this may be a read error. The chain has TRBV7-2 and TRBJ1-1; weak D call: TRBD1 (5 bases). The CDR3 is made up of 15 amino acids. V was shortened by 1 base and J by 5 bases, with 14 bases between the two germline ends. Germline V gene data show CDR1 as SGHTA and CDR2 as FQGNSA. The CDR3 reads CASSLGSRGLTEAFF. CDR3 nucleotides: TGTGCCAGCAGCTTAGGTTCAAGGGGACTGACTGAAGCTTTCTTT.

The chain combines TRBV27 with TRBJ2-7, with no clear D. V gave up 5 bases and J gave up 2 bases, with 13 bases separating them. The CDR3 is made up of 14 amino acids. Germline V gene sequence: CDR1 MNHEY, CDR2 SMNVEV (reference sequence). CDR3 nucleotide sequence: TGTGCCAGCAGTCCAGATTTCCCCGCCTACGAGCAGTACGTC. Translated: CASSPDFPAYEQYV.

This clonotype was seen only a few times. J is TRBJ1-1 and V is TRBV6-2 or TRBV6-3, with 7 bases matching TRBD1. V was pared by 8 bases and J by 0 bases, with 6 bases of the junction left unmatched. The germline V gene has CDR1 MNHEY and CDR2 SVGEGT. The CDR3 runs to 14 residues. Here the CDR3 DNA reads TGTGCCAGCCGCGGACAGGCAATGAACACTGAAGCTTTCTTT. This sequence encodes CASRGQAMNTEAFF.

This clonotype has just one count. The chain carries TRBV19 and TRBJ1-1; D is uncertain. This CDR3 is built from 15 residues. With 5 bases removed from V and 3 bases from J, the gap between germline ends came to 16 bases. Germline V gene lookup returns CDR1 LNHDA and CDR2 SQIVND (reference sequence). CDR3 residues: CASSVHHPPDTEAFF. CDR3 bases: TGTGCCAGTAGTGTCCACCACCCACCGGACACTGAAGCTTTCTTT.

The chain links TRBV4-1 to TRBJ2-7, with TRBD2 identical over 10 bases. V shed 3 bases, J shed 4 bases, and the junction held 15 bases outside the gene matches. CDR1 and CDR2 (germline): MGHRA, YSYEKL. CDR3 length: 18 residues. The CDR3 reads CASSHPPRLAGVSYEQYF. In DNA form, the CDR3 reads TGCGCCAGCAGCCACCCTCCTCGTCTAGCGGGAGTTTCGTACGAGCAGTACTTC.

The table lists this clonotype with a few counts. The DNA for the CDR3 is TGCGCCAGCAGCCTGGGTGGAGGGGATAATTCACCCCTCCACTTT. Encoded protein: CASSLGGGDNSPLHF. V is TRBV4-1 and J is TRBJ1-6; tentative D call: TRBD1 (5 bases). The germline CDR1 and CDR2 sequences are MGHRA and YSYEKL. V lost 4 bases and J 5 bases, leaving 12 bases between the germline ends. This CDR3 is 15 amino acids long.

This rearrangement joins TRBV27 to TRBJ2-1, with 8 bases fitting TRBD2. The CDR3 is made up of 15 amino acids. CDR1 and CDR2 from the germline V gene are MNHEY and SMNVEV (reference sequence). Trimming removed 8 bases from V and 1 base from J; junction bases left unmatched: 7. CDR3 sequence reads: CASLSGSPSYNEQFF. The CDR3 DNA sequence: TGTGCCAGCCTAAGCGGGAGCCCGTCCTACAATGAGCAGTTCTTC.

This clonotype occurred many times. The V gene is TRBV7-2, the J gene TRBJ2-5, with D possibly being TRBD1 (5 bases). Deletions cut 4 bases from V and 2 bases from J, with 8 bases between. From germline, CDR1 is SGHTA and CDR2 FQGNSA. This CDR3 has 13 amino acids. CDR3: CASSSRQQETQYF. CDR3 nucleotide sequence: TGTGCCAGCAGCTCCCGACAGCAAGAGACCCAGTACTTC.

The sample holds many counts of this clonotype. V is TRBV28 and J is TRBJ1-3, with TRBD1 matching over 10 bases. Losses at the gene ends were 5 bases for V and 0 bases for J; bases not matched to a gene: 4. Looked up from germline, CDR1 is MDHEN and CDR2 is SYDVKM. This CDR3 contains 16 residues. In DNA, the CDR3 is TGTGCCAGCAGTGACCGGACAGGGGGCTCTGGAAACACCATATATTTT. Residues: CASSDRTGGSGNTIYF.

This clonotype was picked up a small number of times. The V and J genes are TRBV27 and TRBJ1-1; possible D gene TRBD1, 5 bases. The CDR3 is 15 amino acids. V lost 1 base and J lost 1, with 10 bases in between. Germline lookup yields CDR1 MNHEY and CDR2 SMNVEV (reference sequence). The CDR3 loop reads CASSLFQGPNTEAFF. CDR3 in DNA: TGTGCCAGCAGTTTATTTCAGGGTCCGAACACTGAAGCTTTCTTT.

This clonotype has more than one count but fewer than ten. The rearrangement links TRBV2 to TRBJ2-1; 10 bases align to TRBD1. This CDR3 spans 12 amino acids. The V gene's germline CDR1 is SNHLY and CDR2 FYNNEI. V was pared by 6 bases and J by 9 bases, with 2 bases of the junction left unmatched. The CDR3: CASRGQGPEQFF. In DNA, the CDR3 is TGTGCCAGCAGGGGACAGGGGCCTGAGCAGTTCTTC.

The V gene is TRBV2, the J gene TRBJ2-3, with D tentatively TRBD1 (5 bases). Per the germline V gene, CDR1 is SNHLY and CDR2 is FYNNEI. The CDR3 has 11 amino acids. The V end lost 8 bases, the J end lost 10 bases, and 13 bases lay between the germline ends. CDR3 bases: TGTGCCAGCCGCAGGGCAGGCTCGCAGTATTTT. Protein sequence: CASRRAGSQYF.

This sequence joins TRBV12-3 or TRBV12-4 and TRBJ2-5; the match to TRBD1 covers 7 bases. The V segment lost 1 base and the J segment 4 bases; nucleotides outside the gene matches: 6. The CDR3 runs to 15 residues. The CDR3 coding sequence is TGTGCCAGCAGTTTAGACAGGGGAGTGAGAGAGACCCAGTACTTC. It encodes CASSLDRGVRETQYF.

This sequence joins TRBV7-2 and TRBJ2-5; D ambiguous. V was clipped by 6 bases and J by 8 bases, with 16 bases between them. Germline V CDR1 and CDR2: SGHTA, FQGNSA. This CDR3 comprises 13 residues. The CDR3 DNA sequence: TGTGCCAGCAGTCGGTCCCCCACGGCAACCCAGTACTTC. It yields the protein CASSRSPTATQYF.

The chain is built from TRBV6-2 or TRBV6-3 and TRBJ2-3; D is ambiguous. The CDR3 has 13 amino acids. The V end lost 8 bases, the J end lost 6 bases, and 15 bases lay between the germline ends. The germline V gene encodes CDR1 MNHEY and CDR2 SVGEGT. CDR3 bases: TGTGCCAGCCATCCCGACCAGGCGGATACGCAGTATTTT. This codes for CASHPDQADTQYF.

This clonotype was found a few times. The gene calls are TRBV5-4 and TRBJ1-1, with TRBD1 identical over 9 bases. Germline values: CDR1 SGHNT, CDR2 YYREEE (reference sequence). V dropped 5 bases and J dropped 5; count of bases not matched to a gene: 13. This CDR3 contains 16 residues. In DNA form, the CDR3 reads TGTGCCAGCAGTCGGGACAGGGCGAAAGTGGGGACTGAAGCTTTCTTT. Amino acids: CASSRDRAKVGTEAFF.

This clonotype was detected ten times or more. The V and J genes are TRBV11-3 and TRBJ1-5; D might be TRBD1 (6 bases). This CDR3 has 13 amino acids. The germline gives CDR1 SGHNT, CDR2 YENEEA. The ends were cut back, 4 bases at V and 6 bases at J, with 10 bases in the middle. This chain's CDR3 is CASSYRDGQPQHF. DNA of the CDR3: TGTGCCAGCAGCTACAGGGACGGTCAGCCCCAGCATTTT.

Only a few counts were recorded for this clonotype. This rearrangement joins TRBV12-3 or TRBV12-4 to TRBJ1-1; D unresolved. The CDR3 has 12 amino acids. V was shortened by 7 bases and J by 4 bases, with 10 bases between the two germline ends. The CDR3: CASTLGSTEAFF. In nucleotides, the CDR3 is TGTGCCAGCACCTTAGGGTCCACTGAAGCTTTCTTT.

The chain employs TRBV29-1 and TRBJ2-1, with D tentatively TRBD2 (5 bases). Germline-derived CDR1 and CDR2 are SQVTM and ANQGSEA. The V end was cut by 2 bases, the J end by 7 bases, with 15 bases between. CDR3 length: 14 residues. The CDR3 sequence: CSVEPDLLANEQFF. The CDR3 bases are TGCAGCGTTGAACCGGACCTTTTAGCGAATGAGCAGTTCTTC.

This clonotype has more than one count but fewer than ten. The chain combines TRBV10-3 with TRBJ2-3, with 11 positions matching TRBD2. Germline V lookup: CDR1 ENHRY, CDR2 SYGVKD. The length of the CDR3 is 15 residues. V lost 10 bases to trimming and J lost 0 bases; unmatched junction nucleotides: 6. DNA for the CDR3: TGTGCCACTGGGGGACTAGCGGACAGCACAGATACGCAGTATTTT. This sequence encodes CATGGLADSTDTQYF.

The V gene is TRBV27, the J gene TRBJ1-2; perhaps TRBD1 as D (6 bases). The CDR3 runs to 16 residues. Looked up from germline, CDR1 is MNHEY and CDR2 is SMNVEV (reference sequence). Trimming cost V 5 bases and J 4 bases, with 20 bases left between them. The CDR3 here is CASSPTGGRGGYGYTF. For the CDR3, the DNA is TGTGCCAGCAGTCCAACCGGGGGGCGGGGTGGCTATGGCTACACCTTC.

The chain employs TRBV10-3 and TRBJ2-5, with TRBD1 as a possible D gene (5 bases). Per the germline V gene, CDR1 is ENHRY and CDR2 is SYGVKD. Deletions cut 6 bases from V and 0 bases from J, with 8 bases between. The CDR3 contains 13 residues. The CDR3 sequence: CAISPTDQETQYF. DNA for the CDR3: TGTGCCATCAGCCCGACAGACCAAGAGACCCAGTACTTC.

This chain links TRBV20-1 with TRBJ2-2; 7 bases are a match to TRBD2. This CDR3 is 15 amino acids long. Germline-derived CDR1 and CDR2 are DFQATT and SNEGSKA (reference sequence). Trimming took 0 bases from V and 6 from J; bases not matched to a gene: 7. The CDR3 here is CSARDPRAGAGELFF. DNA of the CDR3: TGCAGTGCTAGAGACCCCAGGGCGGGGGCCGGGGAGCTGTTTTTT.

This clonotype occurred many times. CDR3 sequence reads: CASSLEVNLYQETQYF. CDR3 in DNA: TGTGCCAGCAGCTTAGAGGTCAACCTGTACCAAGAGACCCAGTACTTC. This sequence joins TRBV7-2 and TRBJ2-5; D gene uncertain. CDR1 is SGHTA and CDR2 is FQGNSA in the germline V gene. Trimming took 1 base from V and 0 from J, leaving 12 bases between them. The CDR3 is 16 residues long.

The chain has TRBV4-1 and TRBJ2-7; D may match TRBD1 or TRBD2 (5 bases each). Germline V CDR1 and CDR2: MGHRA, YSYEKL. CDR3 length equals 15 residues. The germline V and J ends were trimmed by 1 base and 3 bases, with 13 bases remaining between them. The CDR3 coding sequence is TGCGCCAGCAGCCAAGTCCCCGGGGCCTACTACGAGCAGTACTTC. It specifies CASSQVPGAYYEQYF.

This clonotype appeared a few times. The rearrangement uses TRBV27 and TRBJ2-1; no firm D call. V lost 4 bases, J lost 6 bases, and 4 bases lay in between. CDR1 is MNHEY, CDR2 SMNVEV, per germline (reference sequence). The CDR3 covers 11 residues. The CDR3 loop reads CASSWGNEQFF. CDR3 sequence (DNA): TGTGCCAGCAGTTGGGGCAATGAGCAGTTCTTC.

This clonotype was seen a handful of times. The rearrangement uses TRBV28 and TRBJ2-1, with D perhaps assigned TRBD1 or TRBD2 (5 bases each). The CDR3 runs to 18 residues. The V gene lost 1 base and the J gene lost 8 bases, with 24 bases spanning the gap. The V gene's germline CDR1 is MDHEN and CDR2 SYDVKM. The CDR3, as DNA: TGTGCCAGCAGTTTATCCCGTATAGGGGACGACCGCCCCCATGAGCAGTTCTTC. It translates to CASSLSRIGDDRPHEQFF.

V usage is TRBV7-9 and J usage is TRBJ2-1; 9 bases fit TRBD2. V shed 2 bases and J 8 bases; nucleotides not matched to a gene: 4. There are 14 residues in the CDR3. Germline V gene data show CDR1 as SEHNR and CDR2 as FQNEAQ (reference sequence). CDR3 in DNA: TGTGCCAGCAGCTTACGTGGCGGGAGGGATGAGCAGTTCTTC. Protein product: CASSLRGGRDEQFF.

Ten or more counts support this clonotype. The chain has TRBV12-3 or TRBV12-4 and TRBJ1-1; TRBD1 matches 7 bases. CDR3 length: 13 residues. V was pared by 5 bases and J by 12 bases, with 12 bases of the junction left unmatched. The DNA of the CDR3 is TGTGCCAGCAGTCCAGGACAGGCTTTCGGGTCTTTCTTT. It translates to CASSPGQAFGSFF.